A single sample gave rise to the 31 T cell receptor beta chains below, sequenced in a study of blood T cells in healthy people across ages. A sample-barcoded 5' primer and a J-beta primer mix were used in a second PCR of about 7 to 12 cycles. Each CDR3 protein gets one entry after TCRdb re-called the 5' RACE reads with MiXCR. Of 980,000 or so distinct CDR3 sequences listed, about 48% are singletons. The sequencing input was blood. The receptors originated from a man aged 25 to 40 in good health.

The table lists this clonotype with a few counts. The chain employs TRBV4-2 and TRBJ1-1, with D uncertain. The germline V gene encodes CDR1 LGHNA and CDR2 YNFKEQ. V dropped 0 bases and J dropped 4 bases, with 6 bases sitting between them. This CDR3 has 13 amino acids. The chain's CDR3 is CASSQDKGTEAFF. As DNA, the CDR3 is TGTGCCAGCAGCCAAGATAAGGGCACTGAAGCTTTCTTT.

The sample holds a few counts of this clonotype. The CDR3 sequence is CASSQERTRFYEQYF. CDR3 nucleotides: TGTGCCAGCAGCCAAGAGAGGACGCGGTTCTACGAGCAGTACTTC. The rearrangement uses TRBV4-2 and TRBJ2-7; D gene unclear. Germline V CDR1 and CDR2: LGHNA, YNFKEQ. V lost 0 bases, J lost 3 bases, and 12 bases lay in between. This CDR3 has 15 amino acids.

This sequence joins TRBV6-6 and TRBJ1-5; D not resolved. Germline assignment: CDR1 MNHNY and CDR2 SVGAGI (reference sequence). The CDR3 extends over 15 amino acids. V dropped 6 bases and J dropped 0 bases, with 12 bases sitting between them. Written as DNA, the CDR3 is TGTGCCAGCAGACCGACCCCCTCTAGCAATCAGCCCCAGCATTTT. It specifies CASRPTPSSNQPQHF.

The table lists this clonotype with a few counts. The CDR3, as DNA: TGTGCCAGCAGTTACTCGGGGACAGCTGAGGGGGCCCAGTACTTC. It specifies CASSYSGTAEGAQYF. This chain joins TRBV6-5 and TRBJ2-5; TRBD1 aligns across 7 bases. CDR3 length: 15 amino acids. Germline V gives CDR1 MNHEY, CDR2 SVGAGI. The ends lost 0 bases at V and 9 bases at J; junction bases unmatched: 10.

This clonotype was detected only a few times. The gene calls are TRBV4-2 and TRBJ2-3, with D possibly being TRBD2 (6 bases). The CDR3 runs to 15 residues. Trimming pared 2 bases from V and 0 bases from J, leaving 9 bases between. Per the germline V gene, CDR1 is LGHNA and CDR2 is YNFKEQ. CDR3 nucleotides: TGTGCCAGCAGCCAAAATAGCGGTAGCACAGATACGCAGTATTTT. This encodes CASSQNSGSTDTQYF.

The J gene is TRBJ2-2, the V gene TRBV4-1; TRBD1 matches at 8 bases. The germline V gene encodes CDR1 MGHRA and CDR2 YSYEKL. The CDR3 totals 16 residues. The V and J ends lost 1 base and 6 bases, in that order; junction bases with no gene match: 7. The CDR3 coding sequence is TGCGCCAGCAGCCAAGGGGGACAGGTGGGGTCCGGGGAGCTGTTTTTT. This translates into CASSQGGQVGSGELFF.

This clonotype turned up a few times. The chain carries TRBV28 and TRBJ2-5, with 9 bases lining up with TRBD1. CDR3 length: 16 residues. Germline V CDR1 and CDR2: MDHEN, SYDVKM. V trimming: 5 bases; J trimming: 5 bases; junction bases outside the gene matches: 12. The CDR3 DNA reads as TGTGCCAGCAGTACCGGGACAGGGTTGATTGGGGAGACCCAGTACTTC. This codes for CASSTGTGLIGETQYF.

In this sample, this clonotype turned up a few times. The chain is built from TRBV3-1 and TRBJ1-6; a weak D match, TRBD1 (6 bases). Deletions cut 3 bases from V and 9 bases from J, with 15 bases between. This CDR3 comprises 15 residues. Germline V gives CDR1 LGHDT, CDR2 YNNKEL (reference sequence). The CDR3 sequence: CASSQGQGSFSPLHF. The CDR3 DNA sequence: TGTGCCAGCAGCCAGGGCCAGGGGAGTTTTTCACCCCTCCACTTT.

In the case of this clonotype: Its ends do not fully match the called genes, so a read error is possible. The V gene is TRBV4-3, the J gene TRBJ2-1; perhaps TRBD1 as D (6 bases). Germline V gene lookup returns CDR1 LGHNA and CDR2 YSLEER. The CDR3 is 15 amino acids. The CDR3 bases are TGCGCCAACAGCCAAGAGGTAGGGGGCTACAATGAGCAGTTCTTC. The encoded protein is CANSQEVGGYNEQFF.

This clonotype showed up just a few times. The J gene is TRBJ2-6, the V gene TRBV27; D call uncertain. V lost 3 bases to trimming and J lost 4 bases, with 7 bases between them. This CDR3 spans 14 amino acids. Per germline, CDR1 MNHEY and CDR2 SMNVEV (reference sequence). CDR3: CASSFWSGANVLTF. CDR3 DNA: TGTGCCAGCAGTTTCTGGTCGGGGGCCAACGTCCTGACTTTC.

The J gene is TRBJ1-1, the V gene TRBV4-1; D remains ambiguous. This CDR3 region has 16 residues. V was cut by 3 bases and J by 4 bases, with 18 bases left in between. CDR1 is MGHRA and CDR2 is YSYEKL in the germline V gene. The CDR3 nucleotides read TGCGCCAGCAGCCAGACCCCCGGGGAGGGAATCACTGAAGCTTTCTTT. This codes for CASSQTPGEGITEAFF.

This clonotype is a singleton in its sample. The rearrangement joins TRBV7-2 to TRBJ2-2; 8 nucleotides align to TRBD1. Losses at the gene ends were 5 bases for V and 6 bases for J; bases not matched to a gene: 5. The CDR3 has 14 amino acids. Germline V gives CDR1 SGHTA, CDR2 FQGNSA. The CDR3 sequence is CASSQQQGAGELFF. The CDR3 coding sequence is TGTGCCAGCAGCCAGCAACAGGGGGCCGGGGAGCTGTTTTTT.

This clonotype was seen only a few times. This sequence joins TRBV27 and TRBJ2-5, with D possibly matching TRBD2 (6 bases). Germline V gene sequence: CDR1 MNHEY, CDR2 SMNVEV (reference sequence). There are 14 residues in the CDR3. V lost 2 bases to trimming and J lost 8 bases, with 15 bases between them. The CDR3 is CASSLDNKRATQYF. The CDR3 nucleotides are TGTGCCAGCAGTTTAGATAATAAGCGGGCAACCCAGTACTTC.

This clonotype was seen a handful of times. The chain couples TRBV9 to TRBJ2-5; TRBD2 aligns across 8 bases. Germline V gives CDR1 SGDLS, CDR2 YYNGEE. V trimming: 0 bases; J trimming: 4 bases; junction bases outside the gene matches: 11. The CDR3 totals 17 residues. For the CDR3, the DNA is TGTGCCAGCAGCGTAGCCCGGGGGACTAGACTAGGAGAGACCCAGTACTTC. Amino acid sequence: CASSVARGTRLGETQYF.

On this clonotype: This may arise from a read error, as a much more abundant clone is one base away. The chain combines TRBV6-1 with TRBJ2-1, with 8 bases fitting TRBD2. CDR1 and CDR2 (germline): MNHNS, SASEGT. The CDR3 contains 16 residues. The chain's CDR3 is CASTPSGGADYSEQFF. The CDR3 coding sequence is TGTGCCAGCACCCCATCCGGGGGGGCTGATTACAGTGAGCAGTTCTTC.

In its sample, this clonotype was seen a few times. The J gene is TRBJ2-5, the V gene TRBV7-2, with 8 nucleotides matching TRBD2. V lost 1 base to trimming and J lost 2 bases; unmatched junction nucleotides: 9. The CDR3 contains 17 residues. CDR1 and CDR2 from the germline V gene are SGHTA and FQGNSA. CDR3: CASSLVGGAMIQETQYF. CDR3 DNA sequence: TGTGCCAGCAGCTTAGTCGGGGGGGCTATGATACAAGAGACCCAGTACTTC.

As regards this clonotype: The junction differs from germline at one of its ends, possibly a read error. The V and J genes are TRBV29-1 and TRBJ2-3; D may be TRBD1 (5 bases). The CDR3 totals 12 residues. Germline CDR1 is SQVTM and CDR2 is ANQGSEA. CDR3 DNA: TGCAGCGTTGACGGTGACACAGGTACGCAGTATTTT. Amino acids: CSVDGDTGTQYF.

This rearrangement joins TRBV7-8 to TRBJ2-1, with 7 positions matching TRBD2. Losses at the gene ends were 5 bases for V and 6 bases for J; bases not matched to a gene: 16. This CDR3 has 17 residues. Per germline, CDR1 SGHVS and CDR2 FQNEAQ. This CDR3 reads CASSAGESGILANEQFF. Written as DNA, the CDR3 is TGTGCCAGCAGCGCTGGAGAGAGCGGGATCCTAGCCAATGAGCAGTTCTTC. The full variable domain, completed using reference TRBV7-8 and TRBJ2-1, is GAGVSQSPRYKVAKRGQDVALRCDPISGHVSLFWYQQALGQGPEFLTYFQNEAQLDKSGLPSDRFFAERPEGSVSTLKIQRTQQEDSAVYLCASSAGESGILANEQFFGPGTRLTVL.

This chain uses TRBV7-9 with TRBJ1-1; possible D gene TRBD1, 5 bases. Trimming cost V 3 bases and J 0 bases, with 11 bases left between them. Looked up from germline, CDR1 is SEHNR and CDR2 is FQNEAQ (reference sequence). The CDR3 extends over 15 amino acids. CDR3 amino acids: CASSFTGGVNTEAFF. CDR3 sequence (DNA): TGTGCCAGCAGCTTTACGGGGGGGGTGAACACTGAAGCTTTCTTT.

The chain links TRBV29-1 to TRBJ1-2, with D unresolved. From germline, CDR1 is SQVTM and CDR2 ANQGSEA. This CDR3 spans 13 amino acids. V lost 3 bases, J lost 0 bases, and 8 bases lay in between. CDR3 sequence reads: CSVDSQPNYGYTF. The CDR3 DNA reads TGCAGCGTTGACAGTCAGCCTAACTATGGCTACACCTTC.

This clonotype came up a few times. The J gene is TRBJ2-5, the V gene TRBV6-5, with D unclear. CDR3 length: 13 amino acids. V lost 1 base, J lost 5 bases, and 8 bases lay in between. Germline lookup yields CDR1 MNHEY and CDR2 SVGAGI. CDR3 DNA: TGTGCCAGCAGTTACTGGCCACGGGAGACCCAGTACTTC. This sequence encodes CASSYWPRETQYF.

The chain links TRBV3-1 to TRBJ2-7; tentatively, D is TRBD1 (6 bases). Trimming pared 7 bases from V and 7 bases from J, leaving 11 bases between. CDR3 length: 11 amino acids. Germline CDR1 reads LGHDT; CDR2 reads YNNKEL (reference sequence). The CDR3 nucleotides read TGTGCCAGCACGGACAGTCTAGAGCAGTACTTC. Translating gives CASTDSLEQYF.

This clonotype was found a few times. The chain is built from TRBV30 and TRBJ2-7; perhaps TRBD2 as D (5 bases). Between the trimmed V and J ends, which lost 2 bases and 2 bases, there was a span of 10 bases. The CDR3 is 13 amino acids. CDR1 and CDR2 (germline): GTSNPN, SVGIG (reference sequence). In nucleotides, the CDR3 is TGTGCCTGGAGTACGGGGTCCGCCTACGAGCAGTACTTC. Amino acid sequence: CAWSTGSAYEQYF.

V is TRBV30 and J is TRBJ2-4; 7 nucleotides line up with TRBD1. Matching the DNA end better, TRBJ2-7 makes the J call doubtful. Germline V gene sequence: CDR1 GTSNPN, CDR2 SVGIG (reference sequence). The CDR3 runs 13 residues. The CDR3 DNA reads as TGTGCCTGGATAGGAGAGGGGGCGTACGAGCAGTACTTC. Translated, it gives CAWIGEGAYEQYF.

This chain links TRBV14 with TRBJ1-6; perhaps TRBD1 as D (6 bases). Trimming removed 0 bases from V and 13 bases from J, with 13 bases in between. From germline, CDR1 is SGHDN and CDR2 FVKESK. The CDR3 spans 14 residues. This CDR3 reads CASSQDLRGGPLHF. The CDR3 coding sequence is TGTGCCAGCAGCCAAGATTTGAGGGGGGGGCCCCTCCACTTT.

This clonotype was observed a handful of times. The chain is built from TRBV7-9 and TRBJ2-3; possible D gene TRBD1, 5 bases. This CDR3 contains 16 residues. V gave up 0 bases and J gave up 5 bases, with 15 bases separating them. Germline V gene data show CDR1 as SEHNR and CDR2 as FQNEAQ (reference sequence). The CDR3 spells CASSLALQGPVDTQYF. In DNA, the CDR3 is TGTGCCAGCAGCTTAGCGCTTCAGGGTCCGGTAGATACGCAGTATTTT.

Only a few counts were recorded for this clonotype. In nucleotides, the CDR3 is TGCAGTGCTCCTCGGAGTGGGGAGACCCAGTACTTC. This encodes CSAPRSGETQYF. The chain couples TRBV20-1 to TRBJ2-5; the D is unclear. This CDR3 comprises 12 residues. Trimming left V 5 bases short and J 5 bases short, with 12 bases between. Germline-derived CDR1 and CDR2 are DFQATT and SNEGSKA (reference sequence).

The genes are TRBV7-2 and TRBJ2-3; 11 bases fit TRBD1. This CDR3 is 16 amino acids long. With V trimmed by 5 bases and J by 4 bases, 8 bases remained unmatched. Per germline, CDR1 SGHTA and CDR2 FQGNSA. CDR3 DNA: TGTGCCAGCAGCAGACGGACAGGGGGCGAGTCAGATACGCAGTATTTT. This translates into CASSRRTGGESDTQYF.

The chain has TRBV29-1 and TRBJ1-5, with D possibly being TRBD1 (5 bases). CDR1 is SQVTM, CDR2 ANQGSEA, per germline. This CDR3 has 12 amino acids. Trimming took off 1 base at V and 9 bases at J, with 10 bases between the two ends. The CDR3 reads CSVEGGDGPQHF. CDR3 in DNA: TGCAGCGTTGAAGGGGGCGATGGGCCCCAGCATTTT.

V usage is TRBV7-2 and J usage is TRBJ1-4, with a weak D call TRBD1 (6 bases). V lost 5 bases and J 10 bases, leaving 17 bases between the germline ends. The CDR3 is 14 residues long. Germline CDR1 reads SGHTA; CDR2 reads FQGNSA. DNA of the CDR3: TGTGCCAGCAGCGCGACGACAGGTCAGGGAAAACTGTTTTTT. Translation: CASSATTGQGKLFF.

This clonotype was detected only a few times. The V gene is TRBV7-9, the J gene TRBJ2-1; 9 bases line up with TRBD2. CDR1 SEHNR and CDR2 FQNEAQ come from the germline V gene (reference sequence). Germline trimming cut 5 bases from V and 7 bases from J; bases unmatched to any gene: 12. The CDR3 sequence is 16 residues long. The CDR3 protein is CASSTQGGGAKNEQFF. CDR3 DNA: TGTGCCAGCAGCACTCAGGGCGGGGGGGCCAAGAATGAGCAGTTCTTC.